This T cell receptor beta chain was recovered during a study of T-cell memory formation after mild COVID-19. Study-wide background: Across donors, TCR clusters were largely donor specific.

This clonotype was detected many times. Its antigen is unknown. V dropped 2 bases and J dropped 1 base, with 7 bases sitting between them. Germline CDR1 reads MNHEY; CDR2 reads SVGAGI. The CDR3 has 14 amino acids. Whole-study findings and limits: Clones shrinking from day 15 to 85 showed even CD4/CD8 mixes; later expanders tilted CD4+. Contracting clones localized mainly to CM and EM when CD4+ and mainly to EMRA when CD8+.

TCRdb used MiXCR to reprocess the 5' RACE reads, holding one entry per CDR3 protein. The sample lists under 600,000 distinct CDR3 sequences, roughly 21% occurring once. The J gene is TRBJ2-3, the V gene TRBV6-5, with D perhaps given as TRBD1 or TRBD2 (6 bases each). The sequencing input was PBMCs or a T cell subset sorted from them (not recorded which). This receptor was taken from an adult woman who had mild COVID-19 (a few samples of this study predate the infection). Cell type and time point are not known. This CDR3 reads CASSYRGGTDTQYF. The CDR3 DNA reads TGTGCCAGCAGTTACAGGGGGGGCACAGATACGCAGTATTTT.